The text below deals with one TCR beta chain. V gave up 4 bases and J gave up 2 bases, with 7 bases separating them. The CDR3 covers 12 residues. Germline V gene lookup returns CDR1 SGHKS and CDR2 YYEKEE (reference sequence). Assay used: immunoSEQ multiplex PCR; TCRdb lists only in-frame clones, some missing. The data contain around 100,000 clones, around 88% of them singletons. The data were obtained in a study of control samples from healthy donors and cancer patients. The rearrangement joins TRBV5-5 to TRBJ2-7; D gene unclear. Sequenced sample: blood. This sequence originates from a man aged 25 to 40 in good health. CDR3 nucleotide sequence: TGTGCCAGCAGCCCGTCCCCCTACGAGCAGTACTTC. This codes for CASSPSPYEQYF. The full variable domain, its missing parts supplied by reference TRBV5-5 and TRBJ2-7, is DAGVTQSPTHLIKTRGQQVTLRCSPISGHKSVSWYQQVLGQGPQFIFQYYEKEERGRGNFPDRFSARQFPNYSSELNVNALLLGDSALYLCASSPSPYEQYFGPGTRLTVT.